The 11 T cell receptor beta chains given below trace back to one sample, sequenced in a study of T cell responses to AZD1222 COVID-19 vaccine. TCRdb's table, derived via immunoSEQ multiplex PCR, lists solely in-frame clones and lacks some. The sample lists under 200,000 clones, around nine tenths seen once, with over 1.5% in the top ten. The sample in question was peripheral blood, obtained on day 0 of AZD1222 vaccination. The source of these receptors is an adult in good health.

The V and J genes are TRBV27 and TRBJ2-5; D is unclear. There are 14 residues in the CDR3. The germline V and J ends were trimmed by 6 bases and 2 bases, with 13 bases remaining between them. CDR1 and CDR2 (germline): MNHEY, SMNVEV (reference sequence). Here the CDR3 reads CASRPHAPQETQYF. The CDR3 DNA reads TGTGCCAGCAGACCTCACGCTCCTCAAGAGACCCAGTACTTC.

This chain joins TRBV19 and TRBJ2-3; TRBD2 might be the D (6 bases). From germline, CDR1 is LNHDA and CDR2 SQIVND (reference sequence). This CDR3 is built from 15 residues. V was shortened by 3 bases and J by 1 base, with 11 bases between the two germline ends. This chain's CDR3 is CASSITGSRTDTQYF. CDR3 in DNA: TGTGCCAGTAGTATCACCGGGAGCCGCACAGATACGCAGTATTTT.

The V gene is TRBV19, the J gene TRBJ2-5; no clear D. V was shortened by 3 bases and J by 1 base, with 9 bases between the two germline ends. CDR3 length equals 14 residues. Germline CDR1 LNHDA, CDR2 SQIVND (reference sequence). This CDR3 is CASSMELIQETQYF. Here the CDR3 DNA reads TGTGCCAGTAGTATGGAGCTGATCCAAGAGACCCAGTACTTC.

The V call is TRBV7-2, the J call TRBJ2-5; a possible D gene is TRBD2 (5 bases). Trimming took off 0 bases at V and 4 bases at J, with 9 bases between the two ends. CDR1 is SGHTA and CDR2 is FQGNSA in the germline V gene. There are 14 residues in the CDR3. This CDR3 reads CASSLAGRRETQYF. The CDR3 DNA is TGTGCCAGCAGCTTAGCGGGGAGACGAGAGACCCAGTACTTC.

This chain uses TRBV7-9 with TRBJ2-6, with a tentative D call TRBD2 (5 bases). Germline V CDR1 and CDR2: SEHNR, FQNEAQ (reference sequence). Trimming stripped 5 bases from V and 0 bases from J, with 8 bases between. The CDR3 has 15 residues. For the CDR3, the DNA is TGTGCCAGCAGCCCTGACTACTCTGGGGCCAACGTCCTGACTTTC. Protein sequence: CASSPDYSGANVLTF.

The rearrangement uses TRBV5-1 and TRBJ1-6; 7 positions match TRBD1. The germline V gene has CDR1 SGHRS and CDR2 YFSETQ. V trimming: 0 bases; J trimming: 13 bases; junction bases outside the gene matches: 7. The CDR3 contains 14 residues. The chain's CDR3 is CASSLGDSLSPLHF. In DNA, the CDR3 is TGCGCCAGCAGCTTGGGGGACAGCCTTTCCCCCCTCCACTTT.

This clone was observed a single time. The chain couples TRBV27 to TRBJ1-6; 7 bases map to TRBD1. The CDR3 sequence is 16 residues long. V lost 5 bases, J lost 8 bases, and 12 bases stayed unmatched. Germline V gene lookup returns CDR1 MNHEY and CDR2 SMNVEV (reference sequence). CDR3: CASSKNLDRWDSPLHF. CDR3 nucleotides: TGTGCCAGCAGTAAAAACCTGGACAGGTGGGATTCACCCCTCCACTTT.

The chain employs TRBV30 and TRBJ2-7; D uncertain. Trimming took 1 base from V and 0 from J, leaving 16 bases between them. Germline assignment: CDR1 GTSNPN and CDR2 SVGIG (reference sequence). The CDR3 covers 16 residues. DNA for the CDR3: TGTGCCTGGAGTGGAAAAACGGACCTAACCTCCTACGAGCAGTACTTC. This gives the protein CAWSGKTDLTSYEQYF.

V gene TRBV23-1 combines with J gene TRBJ1-2, with 7 bases matching TRBD1. TRBV23-1 is filed as an ORF, its function uncertain. The CDR3 contains 14 residues. The junction had 6 bases not matched to a gene; V was cut back by 2 bases and J by 6 bases. The chain's CDR3 is CASSQGRGTDGYTF. CDR3 nucleotide sequence: TGCGCCAGCAGTCAAGGCAGGGGGACCGATGGCTACACCTTC.

This CDR3 reads CASSLQRDSPLHF. The CDR3 DNA sequence: TGTGCCAGCAGCTTACAGCGTGATTCACCCCTCCACTTT. J is TRBJ1-6 and V is TRBV7-3; D remains unclear. The germline V gene has CDR1 SGHTA and CDR2 FQGTGA. The CDR3 runs 13 residues. Trimming cost V 2 bases and J 8 bases, with 7 bases left between them.

The chain links TRBV3-1 (or the pseudogene TRBV3-2) to TRBJ2-7, with D perhaps assigned TRBD1 or TRBD2 (5 bases each). Looked up from germline, CDR1 is LGHDT and CDR2 is YNNKEL (reference sequence). This CDR3 spans 17 amino acids. Between the trimmed V and J ends, which lost 3 bases and 2 bases, there was a span of 20 bases. CDR3 residues: CASSHYRDGRGPYEQYF. CDR3 bases: TGTGCCAGCAGCCACTACCGGGACGGCCGAGGACCCTACGAGCAGTACTTC.